This is a list of T cell receptor beta chains from one sample in a study of beta chain features in type 1 diabetes. Sequencing used immunoSEQ multiplex PCR; TCRdb keeps in-frame clones, though not all of them. This table has 640,000 or so clones, 13% appearing once. Sequencing was done on a sample of naive CD4+ T cells from blood. Source of these receptors: a young man with type 1 diabetes. CDR3s include the opening cysteine and the closing phenylalanine or tryptophan. Each record gives: D gene, V gene, clone size, CDR3 protein. A D gene is named only where the DNA matches it firmly. Size is stated for part of the rows, as once, few or many counts, or as a class when the clone is expanded.

NA	TRBV5-1	few	CASSQRDTQYF
NA	TRBV7-9	NA	CASSPWTDTQYF
NA	TRBV6-5	NA	CASSYSPGELFF
TRBD1	TRBV7-6	few	CASSLETGSFYEQYF
NA	TRBV5-4	NA	CASSLGQGMPYEQYF
TRBD1	TRBV5-1	few	CASSLETGNKETQYF
NA	TRBV30	NA	CAWNEFSGYTF
NA	TRBV29-1	few	CSVEDLGVYGYTF
NA	TRBV10-3	NA	CAISGDTYGYTF
TRBD1	TRBV27	NA	CASSLTGVTEAFF
TRBD2	TRBV4-1	NA	CASSQALAGGWDTQYF
TRBD1	TRBV2	few	CASRTTGVVTEAFF
NA	TRBV5-1	NA	CASSPAGGNQPQHF
TRBD1	TRBV30	NA	CAWSGPGQHEAFF
NA	TRBV7-8	few	CASSLAEGRRTFF
TRBD2	TRBV29-1	NA	CSVTLAGGLGDTQYF
NA	TRBV19	few	CASSRDLNPQYF
TRBD1	TRBV7-9	NA	CASSYRQGINYGYTF
TRBD1	TRBV7-8	few	CASSKDRDTEAFF
NA	TRBV4-1	few	CASSRTEGGSLSSYNEQFF
NA	TRBV28	NA	CASRGTGKRETQYF
TRBD1	TRBV9	few	CASSVTGSSTDTQYF
TRBD1	TRBV29-1	NA	CSTGTDKNTEAFF
NA	TRBV9	few	CASSVVGTQETQYF
NA	TRBV6-1	few	CASSDPQPQHF
NA	TRBV7-9	NA	CASSLADEQFF